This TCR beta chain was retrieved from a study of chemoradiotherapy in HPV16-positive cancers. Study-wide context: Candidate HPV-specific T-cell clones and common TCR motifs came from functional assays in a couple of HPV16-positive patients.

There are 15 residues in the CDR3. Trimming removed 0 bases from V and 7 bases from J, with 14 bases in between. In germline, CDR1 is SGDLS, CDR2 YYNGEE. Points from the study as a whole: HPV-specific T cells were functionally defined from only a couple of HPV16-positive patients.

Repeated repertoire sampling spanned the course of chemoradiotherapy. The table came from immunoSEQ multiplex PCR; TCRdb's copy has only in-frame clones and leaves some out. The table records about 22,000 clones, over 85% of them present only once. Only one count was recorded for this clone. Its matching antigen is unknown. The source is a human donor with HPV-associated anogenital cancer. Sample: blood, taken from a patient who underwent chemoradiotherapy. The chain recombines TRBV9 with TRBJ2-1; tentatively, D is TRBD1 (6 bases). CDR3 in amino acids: CASSVEGVKGNEQFF. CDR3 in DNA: TGTGCCAGCAGCGTAGAGGGGGTTAAAGGGAATGAGCAGTTCTTC. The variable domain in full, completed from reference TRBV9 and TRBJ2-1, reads DSGVTQTPKHLITATGQRVTLRCSPRSGDLSVYWYQQSLDQGLQFLIQYYNGEERAKGNILERFSAQQFPDLHSELNLSSLELGDSALYFCASSVEGVKGNEQFFGPGTRLTVL.